Following are 2 T cell receptor beta chains from one sample sequenced in a study of CD8+CD57+ T cells in acquired aplastic anemia. Previously, flow cytometry had revealed CD8+CD57+ cell expansion in the patients chosen for sequencing. Profiling of TCR beta VDJ combinations and CDR3 sequences used genomic DNA as template. TCRdb reprocessed the reads with MiXCR, giving one entry per CDR3 protein. In the table there are some 160,000 distinct CDR3 sequences, 40% to 60% of which are singletons. Sequenced input: sorted CD4+, CD8+, or CD8+CD57+ T cells (not recorded which) from PBMCs. The receptor set was obtained from a human donor with aplastic anemia.

DNA for the CDR3: TGCAGCGTTCTAGTAGCGGGAGGGCAAGAGACCCAGTACTTC. It specifies CSVLVAGGQETQYF. The J gene is TRBJ2-5, the V gene TRBV29-1; the match to TRBD2 covers 11 bases. The CDR3 sequence is 14 residues long. The V and J ends lost 5 bases and 2 bases, in that order; junction bases with no gene match: 4. Germline V lookup: CDR1 SQVTM, CDR2 ANQGSEA.

The chain is built from TRBV12-3 or TRBV12-4 and TRBJ1-2, with no clear D. The V end was cut by 5 bases, the J end by 1 base, with 14 bases between. The length of the CDR3 is 15 residues. As DNA, the CDR3 is TGTGCCAGCAGTACCCCAGTCAGCCGTAACTATGGCTACACCTTC. Its protein is CASSTPVSRNYGYTF.